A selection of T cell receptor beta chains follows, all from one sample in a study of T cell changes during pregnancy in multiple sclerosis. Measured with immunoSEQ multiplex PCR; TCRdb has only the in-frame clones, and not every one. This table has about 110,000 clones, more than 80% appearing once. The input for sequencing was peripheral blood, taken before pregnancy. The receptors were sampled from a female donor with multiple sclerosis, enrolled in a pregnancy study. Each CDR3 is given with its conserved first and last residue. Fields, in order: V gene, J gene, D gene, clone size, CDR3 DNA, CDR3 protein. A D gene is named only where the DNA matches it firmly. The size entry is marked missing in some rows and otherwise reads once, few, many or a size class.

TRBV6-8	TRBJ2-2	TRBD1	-	TGTGCCAGCAGGTCGGGACAGGGAATCCCGATGTGGGTCGGGGAGCTGTTTTTT	CASRSGQGIPMWVGELFF
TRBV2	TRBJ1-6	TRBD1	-	TGTGCCAGCAGTGAAGGACAGGGGTATAATTCACCCCTCCACTTT	CASSEGQGYNSPLHF
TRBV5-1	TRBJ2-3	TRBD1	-	TGCGCCAGCAGCGCGGGGGACAGGGAGGGGACGCAGTATTTT	CASSAGDREGTQYF
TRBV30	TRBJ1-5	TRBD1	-	TGTGCCTGGAGTGTTCCGGGACAGGGAATCCGGCCCCAGCATTTT	CAWSVPGQGIRPQHF
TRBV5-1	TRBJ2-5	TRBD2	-	TGCGCCAGCAGCTTGGATGGGGAGGGGGAGACCCAGTACTTC	CASSLDGEGETQYF
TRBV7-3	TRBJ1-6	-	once	TGTGCCAGCAGCTTAGAACAGGGCAGTTCACCCCTCCACTTT	CASSLEQGSSPLHF
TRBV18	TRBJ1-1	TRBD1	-	TGTGCCAGCTCACCACAGGCTCCGGGACAGGGGTACACTGAAGCTTTCTTT	CASSPQAPGQGYTEAFF
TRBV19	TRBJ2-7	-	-	TGTGCCAGTTCTCGCGACAGCAGTTCAGACTACGAGCAGTACTTC	CASSRDSSSDYEQYF
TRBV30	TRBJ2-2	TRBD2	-	TGTGCCTGGAGTGGACCGGGGGGGCCAACCGGGGAGCTGTTTTTT	CAWSGPGGPTGELFF
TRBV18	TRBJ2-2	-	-	TGTGCCAGCTTTGCCTTTACAGGGACCGGGGAGCTGTTTTTT	CASFAFTGTGELFF
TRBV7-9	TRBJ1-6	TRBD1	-	TGTGCCAGCAGCGCTGACCGGGACAGCTTTAATTCACCCCTCCACTTT	CASSADRDSFNSPLHF
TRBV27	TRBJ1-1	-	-	TGTGCCAGCAGGCGGGGGTCTGAAGCTTTCTTT	CASRRGSEAFF
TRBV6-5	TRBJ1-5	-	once	TGTGCCAGCAGGTATGGCAATCAGCCCCAGCATTTT	CASRYGNQPQHF
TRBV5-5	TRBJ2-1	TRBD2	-	TGTGCCAGCAGCTCGGGAGGAGAATACAATGAGCAGTTCTTC	CASSSGGEYNEQFF
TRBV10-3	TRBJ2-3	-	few	TGTGCCATCAAGGGGGACACAGATACGCAGTATTTT	CAIKGDTDTQYF
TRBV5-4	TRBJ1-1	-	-	TGTGCCAGCAGCCCTGGTGGGAGGGAGGGGAACACTGAAGCTTTCTTT	CASSPGGREGNTEAFF
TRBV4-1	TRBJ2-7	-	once	TGCGCCAGCAGCCAAGTATCAGCAGGATCCTCTTACGAGCAGTACTTC	CASSQVSAGSSYEQYF
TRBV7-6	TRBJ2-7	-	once	TGTGCCAGCAGCTTAGAGACAGGCTCCTACGAGCAGTACTTC	CASSLETGSYEQYF
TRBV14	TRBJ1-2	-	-	TGTGCCAGCAGCCAAGAGACACGTCCAATCTATGGCTACACCTTC	CASSQETRPIYGYTF
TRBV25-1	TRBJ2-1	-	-	TGTGCCAGCAGTCGGGCGGGGATGGGTGAGCAGTTCTTC	CASSRAGMGEQFF
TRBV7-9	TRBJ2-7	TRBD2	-	TGTGCCAGCAGCTTCACCCAGCCGCGGGGGGTGAGCTCCTACGAGCAGTACTTC	CASSFTQPRGVSSYEQYF
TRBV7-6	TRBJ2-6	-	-	TGTGCCAGCAGCCCGCAGGGTGCCGGGGCCAACGTCCTGACTTTC	CASSPQGAGANVLTF
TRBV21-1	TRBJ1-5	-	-	TGTGCCAGCAGCATAACAGGCGAGAATGATGGCAATCAGCCCCAGCATTTT	CASSITGENDGNQPQHF
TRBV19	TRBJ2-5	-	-	TGTGCCAGTAGTATAGGAAGGACAGATGTAGAGACCCAGTACTTC	CASSIGRTDVETQYF
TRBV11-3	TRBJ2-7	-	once	TGTGCCAGCAGCTTGCCGGACACGTCCTACGAGCAGTACTTC	CASSLPDTSYEQYF
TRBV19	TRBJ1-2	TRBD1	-	TGTGCCAGTAGTGCCTCCGGGACAGTCTATGGCTACACCTTC	CASSASGTVYGYTF
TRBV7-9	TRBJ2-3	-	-	TGTGCCAGCAGCCGGGTTGGGAGCACAGATACGCAGTATTTT	CASSRVGSTDTQYF
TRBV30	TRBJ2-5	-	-	TGTGCCTGGGGGGGAAACAGGGAGGAGACCCAGTACTTC	CAWGGNREETQYF
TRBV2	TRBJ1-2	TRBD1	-	TGTGCCAGCAGTGCTGGGACAGGGCTGGAGTATGGCTACACCTTC	CASSAGTGLEYGYTF
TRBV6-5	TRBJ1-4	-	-	TGTGCCAGCAGCCTAGGGGCCTTAGCTGAAAAACTGTTTTTT	CASSLGALAEKLFF
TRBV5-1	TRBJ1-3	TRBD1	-	TGCGCCAGCAGCAAACAGGGGGCCACTGGAAACACCATATATTTT	CASSKQGATGNTIYF
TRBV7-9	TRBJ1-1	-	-	TGTGCCAGCAGCTTAGTACAGGTTCGTACTGAAGCTTTCTTT	CASSLVQVRTEAFF
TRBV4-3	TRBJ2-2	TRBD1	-	TGCGCCAGCAGCCAACTGCCGGGACAGGGGAACACCGGGGAGCTGTTTTTT	CASSQLPGQGNTGELFF
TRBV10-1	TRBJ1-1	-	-	TGCGCCAGCAGACTCCCACAAGAAACGGGAACTGAAGCTTTCTTT	CASRLPQETGTEAFF
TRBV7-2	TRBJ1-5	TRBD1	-	TGTGCCAGCAGTGTCGACAGGGGTCAGCCCCAGCATTTT	CASSVDRGQPQHF
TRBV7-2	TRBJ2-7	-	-	TGTGCCAGCAGCTTAGGTTCAGGGCCCACCTCCTCCTACGAGCAGTACTTC	CASSLGSGPTSSYEQYF
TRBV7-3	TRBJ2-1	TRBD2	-	TGTGCCAGCAGCTTATCGACTAGCGGGAGGGAAAACAATGAGCAGTTCTTC	CASSLSTSGRENNEQFF
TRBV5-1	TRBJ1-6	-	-	TGCGCCAGCAGCTTGGCCGCGTCCTATAATTCACCCCTCCACTTT	CASSLAASYNSPLHF
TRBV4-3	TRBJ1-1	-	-	TGCGCCAGCAGGGGGGGGAGTAACACTGAAGCTTTCTTT	CASRGGSNTEAFF
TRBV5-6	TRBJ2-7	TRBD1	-	TGTGCCAGCAGCTACAGACAGGGGGTTACCTACGAGCAGTACTTC	CASSYRQGVTYEQYF
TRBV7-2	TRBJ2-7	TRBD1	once	TGTGCCAGCCGCTACCCGGGACAGGGCACCTACGAGCAGTACTTC	CASRYPGQGTYEQYF